Listed here is a single T cell receptor (beta chain). Its antigen is unknown. CDR1 is SGHRS, CDR2 YFSETQ, per germline. V lost 4 bases and J lost 4; bases outside the gene matches: 11. The CDR3 sequence is 15 residues long. The data stem from a study of identical twins. Findings and caveats of the study: While abundant cord blood beta clonotypes carried fewer insertions, memory repertoires showed no such pattern.

TCRdb analysed the 5' RACE reads with MiXCR anew, one entry per CDR3 protein. The sample holds over 500,000 distinct CDR3 sequences; about 20% are singletons and the top ten take under 0.95%. This sample also belongs to another study, concerning T cells expressing NK-cell markers.

This TCR was recovered from a woman aged 18-29 years in good health. The rearrangement links TRBV5-1 to TRBJ2-7; TRBD2 aligns across 7 bases. The source material was CD4+ T cells sorted from blood. CDR3 amino acids: CASSPGTTAPYEQYF. DNA of the CDR3: TGCGCCAGCAGCCCGGGGACTACCGCACCATACGAGCAGTACTTC.